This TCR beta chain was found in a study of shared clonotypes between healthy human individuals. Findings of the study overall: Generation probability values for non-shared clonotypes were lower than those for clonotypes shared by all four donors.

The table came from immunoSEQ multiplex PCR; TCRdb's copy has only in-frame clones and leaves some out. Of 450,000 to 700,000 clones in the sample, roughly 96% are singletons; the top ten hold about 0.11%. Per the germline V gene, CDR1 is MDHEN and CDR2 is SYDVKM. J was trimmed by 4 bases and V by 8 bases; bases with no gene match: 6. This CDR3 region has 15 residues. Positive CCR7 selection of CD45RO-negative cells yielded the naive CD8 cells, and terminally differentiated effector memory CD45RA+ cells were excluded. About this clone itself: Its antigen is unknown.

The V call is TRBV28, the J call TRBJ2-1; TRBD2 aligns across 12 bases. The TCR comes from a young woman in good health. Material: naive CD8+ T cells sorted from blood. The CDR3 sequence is CASGPLAGGYNEQFF. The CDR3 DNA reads TGTGCCAGCGGGCCTCTAGCGGGAGGGTACAATGAGCAGTTCTTC.